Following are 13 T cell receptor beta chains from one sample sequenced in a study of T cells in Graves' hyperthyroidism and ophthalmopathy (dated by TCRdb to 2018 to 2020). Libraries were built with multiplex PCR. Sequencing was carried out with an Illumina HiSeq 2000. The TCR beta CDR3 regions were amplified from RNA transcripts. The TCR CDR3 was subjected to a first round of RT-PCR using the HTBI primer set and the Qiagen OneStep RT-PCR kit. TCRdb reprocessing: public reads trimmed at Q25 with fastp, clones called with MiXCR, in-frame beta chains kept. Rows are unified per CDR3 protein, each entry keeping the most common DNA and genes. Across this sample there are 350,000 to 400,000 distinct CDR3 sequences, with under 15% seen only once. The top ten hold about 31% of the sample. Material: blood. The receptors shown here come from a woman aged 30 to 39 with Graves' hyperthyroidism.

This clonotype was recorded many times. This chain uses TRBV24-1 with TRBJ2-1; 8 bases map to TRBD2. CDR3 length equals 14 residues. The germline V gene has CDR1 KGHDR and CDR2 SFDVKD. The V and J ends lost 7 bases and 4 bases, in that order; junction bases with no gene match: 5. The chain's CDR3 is CATSGGAGYNEQFF. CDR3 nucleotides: TGTGCCACCAGCGGGGGGGCCGGATACAATGAGCAGTTCTTC.

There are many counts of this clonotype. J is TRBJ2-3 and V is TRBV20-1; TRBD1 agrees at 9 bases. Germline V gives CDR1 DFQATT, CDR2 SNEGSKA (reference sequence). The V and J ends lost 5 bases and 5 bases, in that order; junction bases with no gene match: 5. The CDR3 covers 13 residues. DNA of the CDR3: TGCAGTGCTCACAGGGGGCAAGGAGATACGCAGTATTTT. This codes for CSAHRGQGDTQYF.

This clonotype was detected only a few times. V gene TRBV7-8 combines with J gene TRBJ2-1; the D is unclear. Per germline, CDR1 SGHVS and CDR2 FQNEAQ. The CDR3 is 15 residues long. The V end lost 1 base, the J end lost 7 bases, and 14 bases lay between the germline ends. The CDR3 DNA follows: TGTGCCAGCAGCTTAGGCGAGAGGACCAGTAATGAGCAGTTCTTC. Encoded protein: CASSLGERTSNEQFF.

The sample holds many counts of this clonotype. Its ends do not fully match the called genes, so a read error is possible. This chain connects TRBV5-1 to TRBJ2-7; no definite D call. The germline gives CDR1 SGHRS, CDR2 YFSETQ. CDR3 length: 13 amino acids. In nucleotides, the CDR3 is TGTGCCAGCAGCTTAGTTGGAGACTACGAGCAGTACTTC. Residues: CASSLVGDYEQYF.

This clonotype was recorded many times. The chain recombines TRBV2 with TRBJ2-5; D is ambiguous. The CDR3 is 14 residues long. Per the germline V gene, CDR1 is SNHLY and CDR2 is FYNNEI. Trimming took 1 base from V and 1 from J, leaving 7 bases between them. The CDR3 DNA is TGTGCCAGCAGTGAAGGAGGATTCCAAGAGACCCAGTACTTC. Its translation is CASSEGGFQETQYF.

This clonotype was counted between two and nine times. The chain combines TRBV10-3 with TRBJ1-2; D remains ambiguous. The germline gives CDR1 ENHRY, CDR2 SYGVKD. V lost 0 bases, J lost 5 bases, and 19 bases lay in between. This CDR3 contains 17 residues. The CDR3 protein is CAISESPRRATGYGYTF. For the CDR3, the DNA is TGTGCCATCAGTGAGTCCCCGAGGAGGGCCACTGGTTATGGCTACACCTTC.

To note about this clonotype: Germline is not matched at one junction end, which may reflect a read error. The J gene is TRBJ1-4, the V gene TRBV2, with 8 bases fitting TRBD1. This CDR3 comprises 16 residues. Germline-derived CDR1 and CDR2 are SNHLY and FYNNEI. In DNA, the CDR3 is TGTGCCGGCAGTGAATCCCCAGGGGGCGTTATGGAAAAACTGTTTTTT. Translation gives CAGSESPGGVMEKLFF.

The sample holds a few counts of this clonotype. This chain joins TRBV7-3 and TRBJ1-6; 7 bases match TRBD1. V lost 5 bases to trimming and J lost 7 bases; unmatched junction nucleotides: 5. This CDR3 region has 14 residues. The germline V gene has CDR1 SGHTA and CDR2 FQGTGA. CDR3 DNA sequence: TGTGCCAGCAGCGAGGGACAGATGAATTCACCCCTCCACTTT. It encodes CASSEGQMNSPLHF.

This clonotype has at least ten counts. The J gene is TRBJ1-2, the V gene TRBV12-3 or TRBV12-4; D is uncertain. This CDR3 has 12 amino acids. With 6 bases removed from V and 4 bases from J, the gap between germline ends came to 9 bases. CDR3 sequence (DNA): TGTGCCAGCAGGGGTACGGGCTATGGCTACACCTTC. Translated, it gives CASRGTGYGYTF.

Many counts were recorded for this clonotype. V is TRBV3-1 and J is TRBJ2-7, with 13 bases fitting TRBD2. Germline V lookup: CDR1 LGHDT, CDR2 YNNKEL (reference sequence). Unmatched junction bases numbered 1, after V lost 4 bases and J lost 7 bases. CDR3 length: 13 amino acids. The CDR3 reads CASSLGLAGEQYF. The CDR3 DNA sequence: TGTGCCAGCAGCCTGGGACTAGCGGGAGAGCAGTACTTC.

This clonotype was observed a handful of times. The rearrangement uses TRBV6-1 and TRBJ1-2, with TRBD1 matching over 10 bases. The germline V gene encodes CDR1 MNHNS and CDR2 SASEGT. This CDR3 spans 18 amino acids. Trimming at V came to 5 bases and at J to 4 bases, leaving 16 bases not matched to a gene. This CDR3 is CASSLTTGGGHSRYGYTF. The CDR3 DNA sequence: TGTGCCAGCAGTCTTACGACAGGGGGCGGCCATTCCCGCTATGGCTACACCTTC.

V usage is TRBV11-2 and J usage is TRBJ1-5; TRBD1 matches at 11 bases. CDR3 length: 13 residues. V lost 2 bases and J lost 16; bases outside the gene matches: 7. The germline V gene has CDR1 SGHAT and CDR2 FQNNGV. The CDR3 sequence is CASSLTDRGPIHF. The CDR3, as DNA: TGTGCCAGCAGCTTAACGGACAGGGGGCCGATCCATTTT.

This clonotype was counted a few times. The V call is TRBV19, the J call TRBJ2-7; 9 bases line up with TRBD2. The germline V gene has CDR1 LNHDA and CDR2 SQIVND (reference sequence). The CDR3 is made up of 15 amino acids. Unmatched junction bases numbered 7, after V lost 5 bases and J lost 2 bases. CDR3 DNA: TGTGCCAGTAGTCCAAAAGGACTAGCGCCCTACGAGCAGTACTTC. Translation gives CASSPKGLAPYEQYF.